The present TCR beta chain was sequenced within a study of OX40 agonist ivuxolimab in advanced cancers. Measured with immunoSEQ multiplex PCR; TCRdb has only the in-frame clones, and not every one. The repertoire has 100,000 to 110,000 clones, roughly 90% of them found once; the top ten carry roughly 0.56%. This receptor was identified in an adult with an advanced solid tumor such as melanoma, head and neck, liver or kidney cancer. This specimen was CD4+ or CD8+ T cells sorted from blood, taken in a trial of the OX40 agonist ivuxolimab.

The CDR3: CASSLATGANEQYF. CDR3 DNA sequence: TGTGCCAGCAGCTTAGCGACAGGGGCGAACGAGCAGTACTTC. This chain connects TRBV7-6 to TRBJ2-7; 8 nucleotides match TRBD1. The CDR3 has 14 residues. Germline V CDR1 and CDR2: SGHVS, FNYEAQ. The V gene end was trimmed by 0 bases and the J gene end by 5 bases; junction bases not matched to a gene: 3.